Reported below is one T cell receptor beta chain. Its antigen target is currently unknown. Base qualities were left out, and no much larger clone turns up one base away. The trim is 6 bases for V and 3 bases for J, with a gap of 12 bases between the germline ends. The CDR3 has 13 amino acids, counting the end cysteine and phenylalanine. Of the read, only the CDR3 DNA is kept; its 39 bases are in frame from base 1. Taken from the germline V gene, the CDR1 and CDR2 loops are SNHLY and FYNNEI. Collaborating institutions collected whole blood in K2EDTA tubes following their own protocols. For TCRbeta analysis, collaborators shipped samples as frozen whole blood, isolated PBMCs, or DNA extracted from either of those sample types. The record originates from a study of blood T cell repertoires in COVID-19 (dated by TCRdb to the early 2020s). Looking at the study overall: Collaborator samples came from the United States, Italy and Spain and covered acute and convalescent phases of COVID-19. The prospective study material was composed of cDNA or gDNA derived from T cells, B-cell-depleted T cells, or PBMCs. Subjects who had been exposed to COVID-19, were actively infected with it, or had recovered from it provided the deeply sampled blood TCRbeta repertoires that made up the dataset. The repertoires were released in a freely available public database intended as a resource for research on the immune response to SARS-CoV-2. The samples were drawn from the first 160 participants of the ongoing ImmuneRACE study and from 1,254 subjects provided by 6 global collaborators. Sample metadata almost always included a de-identified subject ID, COVID-19 status, age in years and sex. Where available, HLA class I and class II types were obtained from metadata supplied by the sample provider rather than from assay-based typing.

The immunoSEQ Assay, a bias-controlled multiplex PCR, was used to amplify TCRbeta CDR3 regions from genomic DNA. The original methods were these. Nucleated cell counts per sample were estimated from amplification of reference gene primers within the assay. To quantify the absolute abundance of each unique TCRbeta CDR3 rearrangement, sequence reads were collapsed and filtered. For each sample, productive Simpson clonality was calculated as the square root of Simpson's diversity index across productive rearrangements. The source is immuneACCESS, and TCRdb retained only in-frame sequences with V and J called. Part of the clones is not carried over; for the studies checked, unresolved V genes explain less than half of this, and the remainder is unexplained. V, J and clone size reflect that table, while D and trimming were determined from the DNA. Across this sample there are 120,000 or so clones, with about 88% seen only once. The ten top clones hold approximately 1% of the sample.

Broad study findings and their caveats: Clinical and demographic metadata were provided uncurated, with the amount varying by source and participant.

Sequenced sample: peripheral blood. Here the chain combines TRBV2 and TRBJ2-7; the D region possibly corresponds to TRBD2 (5 bases align). The clonotype originates from a woman older than 75 with acute or convalescent COVID-19. The sequenced DNA: TGTGCCAGCAGCCTGGTCGGGAACTACGAGCAGTACTTC. The translation is CASSLVGNYEQYF.